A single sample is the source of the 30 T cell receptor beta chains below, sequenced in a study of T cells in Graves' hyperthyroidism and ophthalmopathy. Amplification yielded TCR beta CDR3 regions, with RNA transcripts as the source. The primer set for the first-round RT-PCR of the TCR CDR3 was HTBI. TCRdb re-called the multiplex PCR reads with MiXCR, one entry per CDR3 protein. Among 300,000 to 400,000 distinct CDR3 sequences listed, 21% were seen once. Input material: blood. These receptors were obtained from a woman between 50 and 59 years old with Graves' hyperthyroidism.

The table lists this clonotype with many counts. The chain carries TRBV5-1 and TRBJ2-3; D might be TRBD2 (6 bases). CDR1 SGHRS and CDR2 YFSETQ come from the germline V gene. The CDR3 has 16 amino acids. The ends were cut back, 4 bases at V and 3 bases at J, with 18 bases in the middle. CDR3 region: CASSDGGGILTDTQYF. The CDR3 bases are TGCGCCAGCAGCGACGGTGGCGGGATACTAACAGATACGCAGTATTTT.

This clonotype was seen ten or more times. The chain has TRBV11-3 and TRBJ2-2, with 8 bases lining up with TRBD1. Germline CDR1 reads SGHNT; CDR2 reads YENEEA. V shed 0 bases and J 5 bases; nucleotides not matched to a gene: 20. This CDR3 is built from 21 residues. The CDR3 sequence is CASSLDPGPLTGAVKTGELFF. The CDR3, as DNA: TGTGCCAGCAGCTTAGATCCGGGTCCGCTGACAGGGGCGGTGAAGACCGGGGAGCTGTTTTTT.

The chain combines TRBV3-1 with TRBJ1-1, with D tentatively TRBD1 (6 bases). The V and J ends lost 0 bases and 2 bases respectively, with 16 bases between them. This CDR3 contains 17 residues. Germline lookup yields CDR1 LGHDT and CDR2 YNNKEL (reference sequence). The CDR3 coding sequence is TGTGCCAGCAGCCAAGATGGAGGGGGGAGACCAAACACTGAAGCTTTCTTT. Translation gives CASSQDGGGRPNTEAFF. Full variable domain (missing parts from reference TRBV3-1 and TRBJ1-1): DTAVSQTPKYLVTQMGNDKSIKCEQNLGHDTMYWYKQDSKKFLKIMFSYNNKELIINETVPNRFSPKSPDKAHLNLHINSLELGDSAVYFCASSQDGGGRPNTEAFFGQGTRLTVV.

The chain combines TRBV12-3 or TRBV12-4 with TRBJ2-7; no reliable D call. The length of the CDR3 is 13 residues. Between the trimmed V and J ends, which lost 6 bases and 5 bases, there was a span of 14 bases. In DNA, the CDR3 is TGTGCCAGCAGCCCCGGTAATACGGACGAGCAGTACTTC. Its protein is CASSPGNTDEQYF.

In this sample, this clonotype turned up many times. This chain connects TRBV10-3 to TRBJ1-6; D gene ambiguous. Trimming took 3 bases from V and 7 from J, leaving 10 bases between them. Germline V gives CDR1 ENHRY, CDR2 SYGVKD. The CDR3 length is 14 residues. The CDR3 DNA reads TGTGCCATCAGTGACGGAGGGCAAAATTCACCCCTCCACTTT. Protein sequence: CAISDGGQNSPLHF.

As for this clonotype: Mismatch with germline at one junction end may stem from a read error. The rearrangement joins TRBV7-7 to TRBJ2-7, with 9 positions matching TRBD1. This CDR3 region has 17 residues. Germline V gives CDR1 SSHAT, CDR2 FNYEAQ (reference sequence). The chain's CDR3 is CASSLVLYRGHSYEQYF. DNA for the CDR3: TGTGCTAGCAGCTTAGTGCTTTACAGGGGGCACTCCTACGAGCAGTACTTC.

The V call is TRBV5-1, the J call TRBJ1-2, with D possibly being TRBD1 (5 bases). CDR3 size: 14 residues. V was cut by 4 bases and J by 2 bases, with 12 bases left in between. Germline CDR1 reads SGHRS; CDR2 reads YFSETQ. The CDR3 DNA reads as TGCGCCAGCAGCACCGGAACAGGAAACTATGGCTACACCTTC. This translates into CASSTGTGNYGYTF. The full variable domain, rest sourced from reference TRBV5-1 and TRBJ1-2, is KAGVTQTPRYLIKTRGQQVTLSCSPISGHRSVSWYQQTPGQGLQFLFEYFSETQRNKGNFPGRFSGRQFSNSRSEMNVSTLELGDSALYLCASSTGTGNYGYTFGSGTRLTVV.

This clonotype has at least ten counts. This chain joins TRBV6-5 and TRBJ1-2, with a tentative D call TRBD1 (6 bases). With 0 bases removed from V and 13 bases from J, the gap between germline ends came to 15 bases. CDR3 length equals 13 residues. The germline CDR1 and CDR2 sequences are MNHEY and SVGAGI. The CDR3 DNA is TGTGCCAGCAGTTACTCGAACAGGGCCGATTTCACCTTC. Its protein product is CASSYSNRADFTF.

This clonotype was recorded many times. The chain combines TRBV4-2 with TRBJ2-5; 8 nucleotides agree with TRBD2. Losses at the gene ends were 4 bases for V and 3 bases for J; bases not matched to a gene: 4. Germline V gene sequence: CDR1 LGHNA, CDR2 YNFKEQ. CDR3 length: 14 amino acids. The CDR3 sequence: CASSLSGREETQYF. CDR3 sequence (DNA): TGTGCCAGCAGCCTCAGCGGGAGAGAAGAGACCCAGTACTTC.

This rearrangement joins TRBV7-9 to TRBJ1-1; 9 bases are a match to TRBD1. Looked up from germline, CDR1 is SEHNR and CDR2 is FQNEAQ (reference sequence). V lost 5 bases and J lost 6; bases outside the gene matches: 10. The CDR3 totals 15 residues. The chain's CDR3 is CASSESGTGPSEAFF. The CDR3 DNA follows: TGTGCCAGCAGCGAATCCGGGACAGGGCCTTCTGAAGCTTTCTTT.

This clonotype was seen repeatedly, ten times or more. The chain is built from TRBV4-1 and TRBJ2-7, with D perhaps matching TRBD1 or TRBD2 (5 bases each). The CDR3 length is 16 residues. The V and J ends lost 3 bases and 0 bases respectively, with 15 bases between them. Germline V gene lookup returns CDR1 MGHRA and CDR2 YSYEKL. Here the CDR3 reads CASSQSRDASSYEQYF. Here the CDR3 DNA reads TGCGCCAGCAGCCAGTCCCGGGACGCAAGCTCCTACGAGCAGTACTTC.

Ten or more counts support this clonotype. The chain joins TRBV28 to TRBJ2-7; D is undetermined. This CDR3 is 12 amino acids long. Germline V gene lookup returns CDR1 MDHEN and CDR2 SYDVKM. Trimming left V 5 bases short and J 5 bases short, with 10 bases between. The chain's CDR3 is CASSPNMDEQYF. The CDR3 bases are TGTGCCAGCAGTCCAAACATGGACGAGCAGTACTTC.

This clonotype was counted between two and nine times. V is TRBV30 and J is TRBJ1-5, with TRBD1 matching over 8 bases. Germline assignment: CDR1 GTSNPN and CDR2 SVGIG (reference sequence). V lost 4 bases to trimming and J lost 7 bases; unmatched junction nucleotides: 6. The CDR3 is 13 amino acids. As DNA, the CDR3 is TGTGCCTGGACCCAGGGGGCCGGACAGCCCCAGCATTTT. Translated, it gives CAWTQGAGQPQHF. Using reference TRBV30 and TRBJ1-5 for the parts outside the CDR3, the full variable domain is SQTIHQWPATLVQPVGSPLSLECTVEGTSNPNLYWYRQAAGRGLQLLFYSVGIGQISSEVPQNLSASRPQDRQFILSSKKLLLSDSGFYLCAWTQGAGQPQHFGDGTRLSIL.

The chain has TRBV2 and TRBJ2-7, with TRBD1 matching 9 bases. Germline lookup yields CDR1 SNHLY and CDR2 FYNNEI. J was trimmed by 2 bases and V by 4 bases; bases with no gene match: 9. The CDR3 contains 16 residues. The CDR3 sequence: CASSGRGQGITYEQYF. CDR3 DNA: TGTGCCAGCAGTGGACGAGGACAGGGGATCACCTACGAGCAGTACTTC.

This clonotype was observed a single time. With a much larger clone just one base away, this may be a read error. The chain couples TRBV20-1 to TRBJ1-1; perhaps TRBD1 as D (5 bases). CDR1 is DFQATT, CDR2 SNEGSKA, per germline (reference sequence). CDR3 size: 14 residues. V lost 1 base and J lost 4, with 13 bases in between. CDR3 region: CSARGGRGCTEAFF. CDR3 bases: TGCAGTGCTAGAGGGGGACGAGGCTGCACTGAAGCTTTCTTT.

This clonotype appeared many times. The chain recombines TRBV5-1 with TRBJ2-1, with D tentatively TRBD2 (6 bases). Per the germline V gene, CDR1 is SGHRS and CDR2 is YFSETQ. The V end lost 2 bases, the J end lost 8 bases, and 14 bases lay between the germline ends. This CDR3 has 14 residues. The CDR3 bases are TGCGCCAGCAGCTTAGACCTAGCGAAGGATGAGCAGTTCTTC. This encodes CASSLDLAKDEQFF.

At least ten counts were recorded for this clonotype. The CDR3 is CASSFVQFNSPLHF. DNA of the CDR3: TGTGCCAGCAGCTTCGTGCAGTTTAATTCACCCCTCCACTTT. The J gene is TRBJ1-6, the V gene TRBV11-3; D remains ambiguous. CDR1 SGHNT and CDR2 YENEEA come from the germline V gene. The CDR3 is 14 amino acids. Trimming stripped 3 bases from V and 6 bases from J, with 9 bases between.

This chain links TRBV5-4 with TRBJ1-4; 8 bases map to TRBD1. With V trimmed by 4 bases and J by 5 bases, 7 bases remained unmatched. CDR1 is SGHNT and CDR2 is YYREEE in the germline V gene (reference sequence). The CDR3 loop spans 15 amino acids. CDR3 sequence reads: CASSIQGARNEKLFF. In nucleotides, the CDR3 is TGTGCCAGCAGCATTCAGGGGGCGCGGAATGAAAAACTGTTTTTT.

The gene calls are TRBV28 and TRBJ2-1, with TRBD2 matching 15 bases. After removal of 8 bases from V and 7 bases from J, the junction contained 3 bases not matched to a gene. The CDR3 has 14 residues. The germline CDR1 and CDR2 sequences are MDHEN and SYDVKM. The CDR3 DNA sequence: TGTGCCAGCGGGACTAGCGGGGGGTCAAATGAGCAGTTCTTC. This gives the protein CASGTSGGSNEQFF.

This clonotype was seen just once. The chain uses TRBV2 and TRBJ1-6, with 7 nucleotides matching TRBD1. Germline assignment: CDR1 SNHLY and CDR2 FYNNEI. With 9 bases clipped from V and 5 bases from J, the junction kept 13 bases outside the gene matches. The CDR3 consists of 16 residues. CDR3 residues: CASRQGEGSNNSPLHF. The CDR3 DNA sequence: TGTGCCAGTCGCCAGGGGGAGGGATCAAATAATTCACCCCTCCACTTT.

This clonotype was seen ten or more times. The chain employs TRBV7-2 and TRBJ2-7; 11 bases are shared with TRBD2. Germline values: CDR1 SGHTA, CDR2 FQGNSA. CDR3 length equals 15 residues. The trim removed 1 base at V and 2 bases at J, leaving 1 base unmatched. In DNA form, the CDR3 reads TGTGCCAGCAGCTTAGGACTAGCGGGACCCTACGAGCAGTACTTC. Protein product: CASSLGLAGPYEQYF.

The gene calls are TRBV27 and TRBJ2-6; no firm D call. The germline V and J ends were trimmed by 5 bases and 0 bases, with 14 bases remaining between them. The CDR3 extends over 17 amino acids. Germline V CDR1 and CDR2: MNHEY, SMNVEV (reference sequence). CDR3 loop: CASSPGRANSGANVLTF. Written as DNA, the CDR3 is TGTGCCAGCAGTCCAGGCCGGGCCAACTCTGGGGCCAACGTCCTGACTTTC.

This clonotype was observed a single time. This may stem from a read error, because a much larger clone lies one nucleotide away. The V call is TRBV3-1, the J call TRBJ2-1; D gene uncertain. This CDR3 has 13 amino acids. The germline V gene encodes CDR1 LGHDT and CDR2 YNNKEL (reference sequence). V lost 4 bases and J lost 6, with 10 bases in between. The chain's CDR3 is CASSLILINEQFF. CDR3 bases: TGTGCCAGCAGCCTGATCCTTATCAATGAGCAGTTCTTC.

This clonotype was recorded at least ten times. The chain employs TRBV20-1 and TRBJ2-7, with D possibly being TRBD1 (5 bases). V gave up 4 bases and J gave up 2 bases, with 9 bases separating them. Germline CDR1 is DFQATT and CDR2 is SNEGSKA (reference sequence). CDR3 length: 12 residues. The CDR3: CSAKGQTYEQYF. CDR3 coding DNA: TGCAGTGCTAAGGGGCAGACCTACGAGCAGTACTTC.

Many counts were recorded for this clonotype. The CDR3 DNA reads TGCAGTGCTAAGGGCAGGGGGACCCCCTACGAGCAGTACTTC. Its translation: CSAKGRGTPYEQYF. The chain links TRBV20-1 to TRBJ2-7; 7 bases are a match to TRBD1. Unmatched junction bases numbered 8, after V lost 4 bases and J lost 2 bases. This CDR3 is 14 amino acids long. The germline V gene encodes CDR1 DFQATT and CDR2 SNEGSKA (reference sequence).

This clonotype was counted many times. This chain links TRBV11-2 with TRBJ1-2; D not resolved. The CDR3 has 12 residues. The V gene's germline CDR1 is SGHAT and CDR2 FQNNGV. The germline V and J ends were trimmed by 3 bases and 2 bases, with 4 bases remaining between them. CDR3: CASSFPNYGYTF. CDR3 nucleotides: TGTGCCAGCAGCTTCCCCAACTATGGCTACACCTTC.

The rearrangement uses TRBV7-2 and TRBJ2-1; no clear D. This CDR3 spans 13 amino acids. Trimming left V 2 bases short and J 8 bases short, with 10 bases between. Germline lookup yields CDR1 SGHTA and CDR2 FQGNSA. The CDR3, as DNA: TGTGCCAGCAGCTTATTGGCCCTTTATGAGCAGTTCTTC. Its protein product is CASSLLALYEQFF.

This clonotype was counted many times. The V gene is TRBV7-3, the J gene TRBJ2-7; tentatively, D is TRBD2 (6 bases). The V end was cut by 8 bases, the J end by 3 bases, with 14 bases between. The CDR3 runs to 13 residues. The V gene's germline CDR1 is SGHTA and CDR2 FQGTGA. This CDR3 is CASFSGRSYEQYF. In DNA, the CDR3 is TGTGCCAGCTTTTCCGGGAGAAGCTACGAGCAGTACTTC.

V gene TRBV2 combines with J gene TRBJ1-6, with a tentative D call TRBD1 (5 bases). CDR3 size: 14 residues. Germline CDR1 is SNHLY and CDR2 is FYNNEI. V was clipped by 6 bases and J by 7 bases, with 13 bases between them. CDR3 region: CASRSGTSNSPLHF. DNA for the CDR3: TGTGCCAGCAGATCCGGGACGTCGAATTCACCCCTCCACTTT.

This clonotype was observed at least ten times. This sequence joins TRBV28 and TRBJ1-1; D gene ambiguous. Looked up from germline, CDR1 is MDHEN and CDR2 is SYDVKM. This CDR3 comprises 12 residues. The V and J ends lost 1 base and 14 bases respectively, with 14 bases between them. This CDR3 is CASSLSTGIGFF. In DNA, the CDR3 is TGTGCCAGCAGTTTATCGACCGGAATTGGCTTCTTT.